Below, 9 T cell receptor beta chains from the same sample are listed, as sequenced in a study of breast tumors, draining lymph nodes, adjacent tissues (dated by TCRdb to 2016 to 2017). Lymph node samples were obtained from the axillary draining lymph nodes of breast cancer patients. Library preparation used multiplex PCR. Sequencing took place on an Illumina HiSeq 2000. TCRdb trimmed the raw reads at Q25, called clones with MiXCR and kept productive beta chains. One record per CDR3 amino acid sequence lists the most common genes and DNA. Within this sample are about 200,000 distinct CDR3 sequences, with roughly 31% of them counted one time only. Approximately 4.3% of the sample is in the top ten clones. The sample taken for sequencing was axillary lymph node tissue. The receptors come from a female donor with breast cancer. Some clones in this sample may be carry-over from other donors' samples.

The chain is built from TRBV2 and TRBJ1-6, with 8 bases fitting TRBD1. This CDR3 comprises 15 residues. Germline V CDR1 and CDR2: SNHLY, FYNNEI. J gave up 5 bases and V 7 bases, and 7 bases lay outside the gene matches. The CDR3 reads CASKVRGRDNSPLHF. The DNA of the CDR3 is TGTGCCAGCAAGGTCAGGGGGCGCGATAATTCACCCCTCCACTTT.

This clonotype occurred many times. This chain uses TRBV7-6 with TRBJ2-2; 7 bases align to TRBD1. From germline, CDR1 is SGHVS and CDR2 FNYEAQ. The CDR3 loop spans 16 amino acids. V shed 1 base and J 2 bases; nucleotides not matched to a gene: 4. The CDR3 DNA follows: TGTGCCAGCAGCTTAGGCAGGGGGACCAACACCGGGGAGCTGTTTTTT. Translated: CASSLGRGTNTGELFF. Variable domain in full (rest from reference TRBV7-6 and TRBJ2-2): GAGVSQSPRYKVTKRGQDVALRCDPISGHVSLYWYRQALGQGPEFLTYFNYEAQQDKSGLPNDRFSAERPEGSISTLTIQRTEQRDSAMYRCASSLGRGTNTGELFFGEGSRLTVL.

Ten or more counts support this clonotype. This chain connects TRBV7-8 to TRBJ2-5; 8 nucleotides agree with TRBD1. With V trimmed by 5 bases and J by 1 base, 9 bases remained unmatched. The germline V gene has CDR1 SGHVS and CDR2 FQNEAQ. The CDR3 has 16 amino acids. Written as DNA, the CDR3 is TGTGCCAGCAGCCTGCAACGGGACAGGCCCCAAGAGACCCAGTACTTC. This encodes CASSLQRDRPQETQYF.

As concerns this clonotype: A much larger clone is a single base away; this may be a read error. The CDR3 sequence is CANSSSSGSYEQYF. The CDR3 nucleotides are TGTGCCAACAGTTCCTCTAGCGGGAGCTACGAGCAGTACTTC. The rearrangement uses TRBV5-6 and TRBJ2-7; TRBD2 agrees at 10 bases. CDR3 length: 14 residues. From germline, CDR1 is SGHDT and CDR2 YYEEEE. V dropped 9 bases and J dropped 3; count of bases not matched to a gene: 9.

Comments on this clonotype: This may be a read error: a much more frequent sequence differs by one nucleotide. The rearrangement joins TRBV6-1 to TRBJ1-5; no reliable D call. This CDR3 is 13 amino acids long. Germline-derived CDR1 and CDR2 are MNHNS and SASEGT. The CDR3 region is CATVLNSSQPQHF. The CDR3 DNA sequence: TGTGCCACGGTACTAAATAGCAGTCAGCCCCAGCATTTT.

This clonotype was seen many times. The chain couples TRBV11-2 to TRBJ2-7; the D gene could be TRBD1 or TRBD2 (5 bases each). CDR3 size: 16 residues. Germline V gives CDR1 SGHAT, CDR2 FQNNGV. With 2 bases removed from V and 2 bases from J, the gap between germline ends came to 16 bases. CDR3 nucleotide sequence: TGTGCCAGCAGCTTAACGGCAGGGACCAACCCCTACGAGCAGTACTTC. This sequence encodes CASSLTAGTNPYEQYF.

A note on this clonotype: A read error may be the cause here, since a much bigger clone is one base away. The DNA for the CDR3 is TGCGCCAGCAGCCCTGACCCGTCGGGGACCGGGGAGCTGTTTTTT. Protein product: CASSPDPSGTGELFF. The rearrangement links TRBV4-1 to TRBJ2-2; the D gene is possibly TRBD2 (5 bases). V lost 4 bases to trimming and J lost 5 bases, with 14 bases between them. CDR1 and CDR2 (germline): MGHRA, YSYEKL. CDR3 length equals 15 residues.

The chain carries TRBV20-1 and TRBJ2-2; 8 bases fit TRBD2. Germline assignment: CDR1 DFQATT and CDR2 SNEGSKA (reference sequence). The CDR3 is 11 residues long. Unmatched junction bases numbered 3, after V lost 0 bases and J lost 15 bases. CDR3 in DNA: TGCAGTGCTAGAGATCCGGGGGGGGTGTTTTTT. As protein: CSARDPGGVFF.

This clonotype was detected many times. V usage is TRBV6-5 and J usage is TRBJ1-6; D may be TRBD1 (5 bases). The germline V gene has CDR1 MNHEY and CDR2 SVGAGI. V was pared by 6 bases and J by 14 bases, with 17 bases between. This CDR3 region has 13 residues. The CDR3 sequence is CASSLGDQGALHF. CDR3 coding DNA: TGTGCCAGCAGCCTGGGGGACCAAGGAGCCCTCCACTTT.